This T cell receptor beta chain was profiled in a study of vaccination and CD4 T cells after COVID-19. The wider study: The makeup of the convalescents was six males and four females, two of them Hispanic. Overall study results and limits: Vaccine-specific clones in convalescent patients were spike mono-reactive in 304 of 307 cases.

Stated treatment: roughly ten-day PBMC culture with coronavirus spike peptide pools or control peptides (ViraFEST assay). The Oncomine TCR Beta short-read assay was applied to DNA of cultured CD4+ T cells. Using the QIAamp micro DNA kit, genomic DNA was extracted from the CD4+ T cells that had been cultured. Each CDR3 protein is one row after TCRdb ran MiXCR on the PCR reads. The sample has about 19,000 distinct CDR3 sequences; around 70% are singletons. V shed 4 bases and J shed 6 bases, with 12 bases lying between them. The CDR3 spans 14 residues. Germline V lookup: CDR1 MNHNS, CDR2 SASEGT. Regarding this clonotype: What it binds is unknown.

The sample comprised CD4+ T cells from blood, cultured in vitro. The chain combines TRBV6-1 with TRBJ2-2; D is possibly TRBD1 (5 bases). The sequence came from a human donor who had recovered from COVID-19. CDR3 sequence: CASSAQGGAGELFF. The CDR3 DNA reads TGTGCCAGCAGTGCCCAGGGTGGGGCCGGGGAGCTGTTTTTT.